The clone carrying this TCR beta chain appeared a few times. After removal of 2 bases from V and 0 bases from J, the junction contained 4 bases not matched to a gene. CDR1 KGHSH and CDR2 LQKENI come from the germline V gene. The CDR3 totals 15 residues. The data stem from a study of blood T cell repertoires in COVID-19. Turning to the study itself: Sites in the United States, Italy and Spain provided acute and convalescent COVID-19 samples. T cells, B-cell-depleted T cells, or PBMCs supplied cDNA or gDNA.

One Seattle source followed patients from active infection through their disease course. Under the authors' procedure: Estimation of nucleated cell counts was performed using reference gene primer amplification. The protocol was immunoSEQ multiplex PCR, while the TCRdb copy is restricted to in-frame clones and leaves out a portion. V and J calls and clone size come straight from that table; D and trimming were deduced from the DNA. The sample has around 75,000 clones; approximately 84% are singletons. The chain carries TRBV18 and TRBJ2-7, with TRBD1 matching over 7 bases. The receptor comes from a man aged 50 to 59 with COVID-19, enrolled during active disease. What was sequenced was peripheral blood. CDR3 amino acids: CASSPNRDSSYEQYF. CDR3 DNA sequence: TGTGCCAGCTCACCAAACCGGGACAGCTCCTACGAGCAGTACTTC.